These 10 T cell receptor beta chains were all obtained from the same sample, sequenced in a study of cytomegalovirus exposure and HLA in healthy donors. The PCR ran on 60 Vbeta and 13 Jbeta primers. This table comes from immunoSEQ multiplex PCR, and its TCRdb copy is limited to in-frame clones, with some not included. The profile covers roughly 180,000 clones, with around 79% appearing a single time and 1.5% taken by the ten largest. Input material: PBMCs. The source is a girl between 5 and 17 years old in good health and CMV-seropositive.

V gene TRBV5-1 combines with J gene TRBJ2-7; 7 bases are a match to TRBD1. CDR3 length: 15 amino acids. J lost 3 bases, V lost 0 bases, and 6 bases had no gene match. Per the germline V gene, CDR1 is SGHRS and CDR2 is YFSETQ. This CDR3 reads CASSLAWGQSYEQYF. DNA of the CDR3: TGCGCCAGCAGCTTGGCCTGGGGACAGAGCTACGAGCAGTACTTC.

The chain couples TRBV19 to TRBJ1-5; the D is unclear. This CDR3 has 15 amino acids. The germline CDR1 and CDR2 sequences are LNHDA and SQIVND (reference sequence). V gave up 6 bases and J gave up 0 bases, with 12 bases separating them. CDR3 in amino acids: CASSHGVNSNQPQHF. The CDR3 DNA reads TGTGCCAGTAGCCACGGAGTTAATAGCAATCAGCCCCAGCATTTT.

The chain's CDR3 is CASSLGPGGSYEQYF. In DNA form, the CDR3 reads TGTGCCAGCAGCTTAGGCCCGGGAGGCTCCTACGAGCAGTACTTC. The V call is TRBV7-2, the J call TRBJ2-7; 7 bases line up with TRBD2. From germline, CDR1 is SGHTA and CDR2 FQGNSA. The CDR3 length is 15 residues. V was pared by 1 base and J by 0 bases, with 3 bases of the junction left unmatched.

This sequence joins TRBV7-2 and TRBJ2-7, with no clear D. The CDR3 runs to 13 residues. Germline loops: CDR1 SGHTA, CDR2 FQGNSA. V was shortened by 5 bases and J by 3 bases, with 11 bases between the two germline ends. The CDR3 region has the DNA TGTGCCAGCAGCCCAAGGTCGGGCTACGAGCAGTACTTC. Translating gives CASSPRSGYEQYF.

This clone was seen a handful of times. The rearrangement joins TRBV29-1 to TRBJ2-5, with D tentatively TRBD1 (6 bases). Germline V lookup: CDR1 SQVTM, CDR2 ANQGSEA. V was clipped by 2 bases and J by 4 bases, with 14 bases between them. The CDR3 is 14 residues long. In DNA, the CDR3 is TGCAGCGTTGAAACAGGGTTGCTCTTAGAGACCCAGTACTTC. Translated: CSVETGLLLETQYF.

This clone has just one count. The chain has TRBV6-5 and TRBJ2-3, with 7 bases lining up with TRBD2. Trimming at V came to 6 bases and at J to 2 bases, leaving 5 bases not matched to a gene. This CDR3 is 14 amino acids long. Germline CDR1 MNHEY, CDR2 SVGAGI. The CDR3 DNA is TGTGCCAGCAGACCGGGGGGACTCACAGATACGCAGTATTTT. Amino acid sequence: CASRPGGLTDTQYF.

The chain joins TRBV6-5 to TRBJ1-1, with D possibly being TRBD1 (5 bases). CDR1 is MNHEY, CDR2 SVGAGI, per germline. The CDR3 covers 13 residues. Trimming removed 6 bases from V and 7 bases from J, with 15 bases in between. The CDR3 DNA is TGTGCCAGCAGGGGTGGTCTGGGGGGTGAAGCTTTCTTT. This gives the protein CASRGGLGGEAFF.

The DNA of the CDR3 is TGTGCCATCAGTGAGTCACAGGGAGCCGGTTACGGCTACACCTTC. It encodes CAISESQGAGYGYTF. The gene calls are TRBV10-3 and TRBJ1-2; maybe TRBD1 (6 bases). Trimming took 0 bases from V and 8 from J, leaving 16 bases between them. Per the germline V gene, CDR1 is ENHRY and CDR2 is SYGVKD. This CDR3 spans 15 amino acids.

The J gene is TRBJ2-5, the V gene TRBV19; TRBD2 is a possible D gene (6 bases). Trimming shortened V by 6 bases and J by 2 bases, and 16 bases separated the two germline ends. The germline V gene has CDR1 LNHDA and CDR2 SQIVND (reference sequence). The CDR3 has 15 amino acids. The CDR3 DNA reads TGTGCCAGTAGCCAACAAACCGGGACTCAAGAGACCCAGTACTTC. Encoded protein: CASSQQTGTQETQYF. Complete variable domain (other parts from reference TRBV19 and TRBJ2-5): DGGITQSPKYLFRKEGQNVTLSCEQNLNHDAMYWYRQDPGQGLRLIYYSQIVNDFQKGDIAEGYSVSREKKESFPLTVTSAQKNPTAFYLCASSQQTGTQETQYFGPGTRLLVL.

The chain employs TRBV5-6 and TRBJ2-3; 9 bases are a match to TRBD1. The CDR3 has 15 amino acids. The ends lost 4 bases at V and 4 bases at J; junction bases unmatched: 7. CDR1 is SGHDT, CDR2 YYEEEE, per germline. The CDR3 DNA follows: TGTGCCAGCAGCGGGACAGGGTTCGAAGCAGATACGCAGTATTTT. It encodes CASSGTGFEADTQYF.